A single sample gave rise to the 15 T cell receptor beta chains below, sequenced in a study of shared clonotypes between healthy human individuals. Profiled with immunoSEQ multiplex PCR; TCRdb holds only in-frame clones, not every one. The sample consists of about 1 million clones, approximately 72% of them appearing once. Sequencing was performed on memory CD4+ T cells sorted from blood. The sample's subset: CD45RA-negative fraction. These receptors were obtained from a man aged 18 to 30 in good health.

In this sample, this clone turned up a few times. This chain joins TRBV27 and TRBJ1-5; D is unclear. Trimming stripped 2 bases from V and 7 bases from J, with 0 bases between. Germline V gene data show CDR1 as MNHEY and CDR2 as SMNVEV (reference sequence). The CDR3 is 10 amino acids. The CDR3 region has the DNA TGTGCCAGCAGTTTACAGCCCCAGCATTTT. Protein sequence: CASSLQPQHF.

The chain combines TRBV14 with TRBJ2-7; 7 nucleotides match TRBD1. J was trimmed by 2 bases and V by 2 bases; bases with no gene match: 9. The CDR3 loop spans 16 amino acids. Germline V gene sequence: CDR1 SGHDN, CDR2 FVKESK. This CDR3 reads CASSQKSGTAPYEQYF. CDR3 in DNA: TGTGCCAGCAGCCAAAAATCCGGGACAGCCCCCTACGAGCAGTACTTC.

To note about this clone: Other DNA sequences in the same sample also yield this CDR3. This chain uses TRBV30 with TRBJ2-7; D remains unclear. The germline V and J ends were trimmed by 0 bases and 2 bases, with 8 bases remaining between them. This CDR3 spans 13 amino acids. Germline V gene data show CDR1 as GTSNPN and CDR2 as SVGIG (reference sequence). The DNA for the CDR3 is TGTGCCTGGAGTGTTGGTAGAACCTACGAGCAGTACTTC. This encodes CAWSVGRTYEQYF.

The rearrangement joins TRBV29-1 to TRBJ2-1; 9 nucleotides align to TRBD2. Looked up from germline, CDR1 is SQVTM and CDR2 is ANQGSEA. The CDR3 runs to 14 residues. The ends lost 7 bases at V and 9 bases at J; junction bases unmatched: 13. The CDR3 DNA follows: TGCAGCGGGGAAGCGGGGGGCCTATTAGTTGAGCAGTTCTTC. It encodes CSGEAGGLLVEQFF.

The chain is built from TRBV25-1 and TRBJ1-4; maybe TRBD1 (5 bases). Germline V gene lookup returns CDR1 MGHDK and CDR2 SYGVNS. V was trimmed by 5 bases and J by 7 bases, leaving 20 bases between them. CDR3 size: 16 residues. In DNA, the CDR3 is TGTGCCAGCAGTACACACTTCAGGGAGGGGAGTGAAAAACTGTTTTTT. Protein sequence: CASSTHFREGSEKLFF.

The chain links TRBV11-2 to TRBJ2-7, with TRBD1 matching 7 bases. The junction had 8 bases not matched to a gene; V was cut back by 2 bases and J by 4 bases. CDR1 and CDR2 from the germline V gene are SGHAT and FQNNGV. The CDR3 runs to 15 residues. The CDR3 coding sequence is TGTGCCAGCAGCTTATCTGGGCAGGGGGTTTACGAGCAGTACTTC. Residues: CASSLSGQGVYEQYF.

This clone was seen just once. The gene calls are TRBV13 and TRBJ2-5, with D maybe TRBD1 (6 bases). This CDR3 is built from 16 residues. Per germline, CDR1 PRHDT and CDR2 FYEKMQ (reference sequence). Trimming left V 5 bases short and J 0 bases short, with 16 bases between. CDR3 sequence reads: CASSVRRTAYQETQYF. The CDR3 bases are TGTGCCAGCAGCGTTAGACGGACAGCGTACCAAGAGACCCAGTACTTC.

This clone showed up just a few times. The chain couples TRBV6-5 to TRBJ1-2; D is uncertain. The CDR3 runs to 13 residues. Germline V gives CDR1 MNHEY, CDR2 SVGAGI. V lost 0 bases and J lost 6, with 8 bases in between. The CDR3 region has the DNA TGTGCCAGCAGTTACTCGAAGGGTCATGGCTACACCTTC. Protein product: CASSYSKGHGYTF.

CDR3 loop: CAISVGRGTEAFF. The CDR3 DNA reads TGTGCCATCAGTGTTGGGCGTGGGACTGAAGCTTTCTTT. The chain uses TRBV10-3 and TRBJ1-1, with D hard to call. The CDR3 extends over 13 amino acids. The germline V and J ends were trimmed by 4 bases and 5 bases, with 11 bases remaining between them. The germline gives CDR1 ENHRY, CDR2 SYGVKD.

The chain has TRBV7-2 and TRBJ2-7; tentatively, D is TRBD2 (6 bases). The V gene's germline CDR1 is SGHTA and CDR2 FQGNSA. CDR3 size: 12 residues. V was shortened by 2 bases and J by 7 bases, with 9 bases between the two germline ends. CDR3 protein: CASSLYRGEQYF. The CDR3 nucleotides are TGTGCCAGCAGCTTATATCGGGGGGAGCAGTACTTC.

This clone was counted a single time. CDR3 sequence (DNA): TGTGCCAGCAGCGCTATAGGAGGGGGACAGGAAATTCACTATGGCTACACCTTC. It is translated as CASSAIGGGQEIHYGYTF. The J gene is TRBJ1-2, the V gene TRBV7-9; the match to TRBD1 covers 8 bases. Unmatched junction bases numbered 17, after V lost 5 bases and J lost 3 bases. The germline V gene encodes CDR1 SEHNR and CDR2 FQNEAQ (reference sequence). The CDR3 runs 18 residues.

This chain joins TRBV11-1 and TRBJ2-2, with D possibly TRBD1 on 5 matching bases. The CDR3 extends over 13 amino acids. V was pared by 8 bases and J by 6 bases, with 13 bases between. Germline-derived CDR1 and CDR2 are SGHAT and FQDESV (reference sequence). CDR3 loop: CASGQGVAGELFF. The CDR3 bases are TGTGCCAGCGGGCAGGGTGTGGCCGGGGAGCTGTTTTTT.

The CDR3 DNA follows: TGTGCCAGCAGCTCCCGACTAGCGGGAGTCCGCACAGATACGCAGTATTTT. Translated: CASSSRLAGVRTDTQYF. V is TRBV9 and J is TRBJ2-3; 12 nucleotides align to TRBD2. Germline V lookup: CDR1 SGDLS, CDR2 YYNGEE. The CDR3 spans 17 residues. J gave up 1 base and V 4 bases, and 7 bases lay outside the gene matches.

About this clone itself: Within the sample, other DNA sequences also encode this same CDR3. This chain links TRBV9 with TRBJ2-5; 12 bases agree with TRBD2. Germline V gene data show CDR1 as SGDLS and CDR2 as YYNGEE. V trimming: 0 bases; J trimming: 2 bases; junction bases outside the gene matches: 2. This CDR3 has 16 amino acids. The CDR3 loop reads CASSVGTSGVQETQYF. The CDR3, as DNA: TGTGCCAGCAGCGTAGGGACTAGCGGGGTTCAAGAGACCCAGTACTTC.

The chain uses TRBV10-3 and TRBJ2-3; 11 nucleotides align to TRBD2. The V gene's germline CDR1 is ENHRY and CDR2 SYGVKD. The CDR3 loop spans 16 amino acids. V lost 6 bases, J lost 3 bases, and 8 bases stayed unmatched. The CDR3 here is CAISMTSGVGTDTQYF. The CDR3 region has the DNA TGTGCCATCAGCATGACTAGCGGGGTGGGAACAGATACGCAGTATTTT.